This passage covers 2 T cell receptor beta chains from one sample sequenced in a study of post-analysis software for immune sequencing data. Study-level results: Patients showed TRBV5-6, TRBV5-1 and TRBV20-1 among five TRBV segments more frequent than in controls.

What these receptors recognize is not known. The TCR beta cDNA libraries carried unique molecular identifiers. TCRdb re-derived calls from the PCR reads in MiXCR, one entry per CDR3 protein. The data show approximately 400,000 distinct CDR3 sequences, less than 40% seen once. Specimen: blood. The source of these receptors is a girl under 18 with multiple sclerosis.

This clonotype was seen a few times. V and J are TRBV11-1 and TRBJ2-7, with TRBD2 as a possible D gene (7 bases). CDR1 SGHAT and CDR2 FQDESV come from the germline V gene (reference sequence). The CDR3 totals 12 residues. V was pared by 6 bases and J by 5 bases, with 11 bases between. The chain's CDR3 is CASRREGDEQYF. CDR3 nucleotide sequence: TGTGCCAGCAGGAGGGAGGGGGACGAGCAGTACTTC.

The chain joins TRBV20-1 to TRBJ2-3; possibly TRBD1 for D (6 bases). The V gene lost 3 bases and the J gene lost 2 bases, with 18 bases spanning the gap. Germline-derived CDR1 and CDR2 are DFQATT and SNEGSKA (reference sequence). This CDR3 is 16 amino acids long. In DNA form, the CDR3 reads TGCAGTGCTAGGGACCACAGGGAGTTGGACACAGATACGCAGTATTTT. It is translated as CSARDHRELDTDTQYF.